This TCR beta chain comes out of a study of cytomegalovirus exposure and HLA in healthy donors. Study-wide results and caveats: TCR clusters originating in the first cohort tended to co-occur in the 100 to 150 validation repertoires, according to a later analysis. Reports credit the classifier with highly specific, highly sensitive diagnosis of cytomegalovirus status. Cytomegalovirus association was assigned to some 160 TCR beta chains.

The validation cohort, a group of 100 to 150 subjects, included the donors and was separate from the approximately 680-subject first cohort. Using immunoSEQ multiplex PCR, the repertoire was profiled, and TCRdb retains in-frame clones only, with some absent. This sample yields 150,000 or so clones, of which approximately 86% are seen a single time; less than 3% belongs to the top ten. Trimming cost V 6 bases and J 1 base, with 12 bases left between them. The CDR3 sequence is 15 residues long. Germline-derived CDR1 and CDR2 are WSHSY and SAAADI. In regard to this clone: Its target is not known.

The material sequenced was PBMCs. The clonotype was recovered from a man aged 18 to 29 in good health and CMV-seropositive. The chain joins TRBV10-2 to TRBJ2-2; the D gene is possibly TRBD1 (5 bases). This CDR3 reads CASRPGWGNTGELFF. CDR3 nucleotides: TGCGCCAGCAGGCCAGGGTGGGGGAACACCGGGGAGCTGTTTTTT.